This T cell receptor (beta chain) was identified during a study of blood T cells in healthy people across ages. Together with a sample-barcoded 5' primer, a J-beta primer mix was included in a second PCR lasting 7 to 11 cycles. From the 5' RACE reads, TCRdb called clonotypes with MiXCR, one entry per CDR3 protein. The profile shows some 1.1 million distinct CDR3 sequences, under 40% of them singletons. Germline lookup yields CDR1 SGDLS and CDR2 YYNGEE. The CDR3 covers 13 residues. What was sequenced was blood. The receptor comes from a man aged 18 to 30 in good health. J is TRBJ2-7 and V is TRBV9; 7 bases are shared with TRBD1. The closer fit of TRBJ2-4 to the DNA end suggests the J call may be wrong. This chain's CDR3 is CASSRDSLNIQYF. CDR3 bases: TGTGCCAGCAGCCGGGACAGCCTAAACATTCAGTACTTC.